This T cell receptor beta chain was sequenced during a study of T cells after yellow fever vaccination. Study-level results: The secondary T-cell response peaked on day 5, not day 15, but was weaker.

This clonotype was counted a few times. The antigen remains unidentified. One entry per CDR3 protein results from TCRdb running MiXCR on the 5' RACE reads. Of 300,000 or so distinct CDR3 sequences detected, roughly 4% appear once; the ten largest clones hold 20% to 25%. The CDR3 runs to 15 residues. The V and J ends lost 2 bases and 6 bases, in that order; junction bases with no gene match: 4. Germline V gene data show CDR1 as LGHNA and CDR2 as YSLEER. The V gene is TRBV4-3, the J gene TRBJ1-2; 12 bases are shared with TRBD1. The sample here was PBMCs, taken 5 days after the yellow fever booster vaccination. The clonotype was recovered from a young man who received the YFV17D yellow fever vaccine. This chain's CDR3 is CASSQPGQGAHGYTF. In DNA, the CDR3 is TGCGCCAGCAGCCAACCGGGACAGGGGGCCCATGGCTACACCTTC.